This T cell receptor (beta chain) was obtained from a study of blood T cell repertoires in COVID-19. About the research overall: Researchers got acute and convalescent COVID-19 samples from the United States, Italy and Spain.

In its sample, this clone was seen once. Per the original methods: Reference gene primer amplification yielded estimated nucleated cell counts. Profiling relied on immunoSEQ multiplex PCR, and the TCRdb table lists in-frame clones only, not all of them. Clone size and V and J calls were adopted from that table, with D and trimming inferred from the DNA. The sample has 110,000 or so clones, around 85% seen once. The CDR3 is 13 amino acids. Per germline, CDR1 LNHDA and CDR2 SQIVND (reference sequence). The V end lost 5 bases, the J end lost 2 bases, and 7 bases lay between the germline ends. The receptor comes from an older woman with COVID-19, enrolled during active disease. Sequences were obtained from peripheral blood. The V gene is TRBV19, the J gene TRBJ1-3; the D gene is possibly TRBD1 (5 bases). The CDR3, as DNA: TGTGCCAGTAGTTGGGGGGCTGGAAACACCATATATTTT. Protein: CASSWGAGNTIYF.